This is a list of T cell receptor beta chains from one sample in a study of spatial heterogeneity in lung cancer. Each CDR3 protein is one row after TCRdb ran MiXCR on the 5' RACE reads. The sample lists 12,000 to 15,000 distinct CDR3 sequences; about 7% were seen once. Sequencing used lung tumor tissue, obtained at surgery. Receptor source: a male donor with early-stage non-small cell lung cancer. CDR3s include the opening cysteine and the closing phenylalanine or tryptophan. The order of the fields is D gene, CDR3 length, J gene, V gene, clone size, CDR3 DNA, CDR3 protein. The D gene is left open where the match is weak. Only part of the rows carry a size: once, few, many, or a class if the clone is expanded.

- | 13 | TRBJ1-2 | TRBV5-1 | - | TGCGCCAGCAGCTTGGACAGGGTTCAAGGCTACACCTTC | CASSLDRVQGYTF
- | 17 | TRBJ2-2 | TRBV5-1 | few | TGCGCCAGCAGCTTGGGCCCGACAGCCGCGAACACCGGGGAGCTGTTTTTT | CASSLGPTAANTGELFF
- | 13 | TRBJ2-4 | TRBV7-9 | many | TGTGCCAGCAGCTCGGGGGAACGGGACATTCAGTACTTC | CASSSGERDIQYF
- | 11 | TRBJ2-1 | TRBV5-1 | medium-sized | TGCGCCAGTAACTCATACAATGAGCAGTTCTTC | CASNSYNEQFF
- | 13 | TRBJ2-2 | TRBV11-2 | many | TGTGCCAGCAGCTTAGATAGGGGCGGGGAGCTGTTTTTT | CASSLDRGGELFF
- | 13 | TRBJ2-1 | TRBV5-1 | many | TGCGCCAGCAGCGAGCGACCGGACAATGAGCAGTTCTTC | CASSERPDNEQFF
TRBD1 | 14 | TRBJ1-1 | TRBV11-2 | - | TGTGCCAGCAGCATTGGGACAGTAAACACTGAAGCTTTCTTT | CASSIGTVNTEAFF
TRBD2 | 16 | TRBJ2-5 | TRBV7-8 | - | TGTGCCAGCAGCTTTTCCCCCAGCGGGAGCCTGGAGACCCAGTACTTC | CASSFSPSGSLETQYF
TRBD1 | 14 | TRBJ2-1 | TRBV12-3/TRBV12-4 | many | TGTGCCAGCAGTCCCCGGGACAGGGTCTCGGAGCAGTTCTTC | CASSPRDRVSEQFF
- | 15 | TRBJ1-4 | TRBV4-3 | medium-sized | TGCGCCAGCCGCAAGGGTTACAGGAGTAATGAAAAACTGTTTTTT | CASRKGYRSNEKLFF
- | 15 | TRBJ2-1 | TRBV7-9 | - | TGTGCCAGCAGCTTAGTTGCTCGCCCGGCGGGTGAGCAGTTCTTC | CASSLVARPAGEQFF
TRBD1 | 17 | TRBJ2-3 | TRBV7-2 | - | TGTGCCAGCAGCTTAGACTACAGGGGGCGAGGCACAGATACGCAGTATTTT | CASSLDYRGRGTDTQYF
TRBD2 | 17 | TRBJ2-1 | TRBV20-1 | few | TGCAGTGCAGAGGCGGCTACTAGCGGGATATCCTACAATGAGCAGTTCTTC | CSAEAATSGISYNEQFF
- | 16 | TRBJ2-2 | TRBV14 | - | TGTGCCAGCAGCCAAGAGTGGGGGTCTGACACCGGGGAGCTGTTTTTT | CASSQEWGSDTGELFF
TRBD1 | 13 | TRBJ2-7 | TRBV6-5 | - | TGTGCCAGCAAAGGGACAGGGCTCCACGAGCAGTACTTC | CASKGTGLHEQYF
- | 16 | TRBJ2-2 | TRBV5-4 | few | TGTGCCAGCAGCTTGGTGGGGGGGCGGGCCACCGGGGAGCTGTTTTTT | CASSLVGGRATGELFF
TRBD2 | 16 | TRBJ2-5 | TRBV5-1 | - | TGCGCCAGCAGCTTCGGAGCGGGAGGCGTCCAAGAGACCCAGTACTTC | CASSFGAGGVQETQYF
- | 16 | TRBJ1-6 | TRBV19 | many | TGTGCCAGTAGAGATCAGGGGAAGTCCTATAATTCACCCCTCCACTTT | CASRDQGKSYNSPLHF
- | 14 | TRBJ1-1 | TRBV20-1 | - | TGCAGTGCCCCCCGACAGCTCAATCTCCGCGAGGCTTTCTTT | CSAPRQLNLREAFF
TRBD2 | 15 | TRBJ2-5 | TRBV20-1 | few | TGCAGTGCTAGACCTTGGCAGGCGGGAGCAGAGACCCAGTACTTC | CSARPWQAGAETQYF
- | 13 | TRBJ2-7 | TRBV12-3/TRBV12-4 | many | TGTGCCAGCAGTTTAGTTGGCCCGGGCGAGCAGTACTTC | CASSLVGPGEQYF
- | 15 | TRBJ2-2 | TRBV7-2 | many | TGTGCCAGCAGCTTAGGAGGGTCGAACACCGGGGAGCTGTTTTTT | CASSLGGSNTGELFF
- | 15 | TRBJ1-1 | TRBV29-1 | few | TGCAGCGTTGGCGTAACTGGAGTGGCGAACACTGAAGCTTTCTTT | CSVGVTGVANTEAFF
- | 15 | TRBJ2-3 | TRBV7-2 | many | TGTGCCAGCAGCACAGGAGGGGGTAGCACAGATACGCAGTATTTT | CASSTGGGSTDTQYF
TRBD2 | 16 | TRBJ2-1 | TRBV6-2/TRBV6-3 | many | TGTGCCAGCAGTGGACTAGCGGGGAGCTCCTACAATGAGCAGTTCTTC | CASSGLAGSSYNEQFF
TRBD2 | 15 | TRBJ2-1 | TRBV2 | few | TGTGCCAGGACCGCAGGACTAGCGGGAGCGGGTGAGCAGTTCTTC | CARTAGLAGAGEQFF
- | 13 | TRBJ2-3 | TRBV24-1 | - | TGTGCCACCAGTGGGAGCGCGGTAGATACGCAGTATTTT | CATSGSAVDTQYF
- | 14 | TRBJ2-5 | TRBV20-1 | medium-sized | TGCAGTGCTAGCACCGCAGGGACCCAAGAGACCCAGTACTTC | CSASTAGTQETQYF
- | 16 | TRBJ2-7 | TRBV9 | - | TGTGCCAGCAGCGCAAGGACAGACGCAAGCTCCTACGAGCAGTACTTC | CASSARTDASSYEQYF
- | 13 | TRBJ1-5 | TRBV10-2 | medium-sized | TGCGCCAGCACCCCAATAAGCAATCAGCCCCAGCATTTT | CASTPISNQPQHF
TRBD2 | 18 | TRBJ2-1 | TRBV7-3 | many | TGTGCCAGCAGCTTATTAAGCGGGAGTTCGGGCTCCTACAATGAGCAGTTCTTC | CASSLLSGSSGSYNEQFF
- | 14 | TRBJ2-1 | TRBV18 | few | TGTGCCAGCTCACCGGACCGCTCTAAGAATGAGCAGTTCTTC | CASSPDRSKNEQFF
- | 12 | TRBJ1-2 | TRBV24-1 | many | TGTGCCACCAGTGAGTTGGGGGATGGCTACACCTTC | CATSELGDGYTF
- | 16 | TRBJ1-2 | TRBV7-2 | many | TGTGCCAGCAGCTTCGGCCCGACAGGCGGGGGTTATGGCTACACCTTC | CASSFGPTGGGYGYTF
- | 15 | TRBJ1-3 | TRBV4-3 | many | TGCGCCAGCAGCTCCCGGTTGAGCTCTGGAAACACCATATATTTT | CASSSRLSSGNTIYF
- | 13 | TRBJ2-1 | TRBV30 | many | TGTGCCTGGGGTCGCAACTACGACAGTGAGCAGTTCTTC | CAWGRNYDSEQFF